Listed below are T cell receptor beta chains from one sample, sequenced in a study of human T cells and chemical hapten exposure. TCRdb reanalysed the 5' RACE reads using MiXCR and keeps one entry per CDR3 protein. The sample includes about 140,000 distinct CDR3 sequences, around 4% of them seen just once. All receptors come from a female donor in good health. The CDR3 runs from the conserved cysteine through the conserved F or W. Fields, in order: V gene, J gene, D gene, CDR3 length, clone size, CDR3 DNA, CDR3 protein. A D gene is named only where the DNA matches it firmly. Clone size is stated in some rows and not others, as once, few, many or a class when expanded.

TRBV12-3/TRBV12-4	TRBJ1-1	NA	14	few	TGTGCCAGCAGTTTAAATTTGCGGGGGACTGAAGCTTTCTTT	CASSLNLRGTEAFF
TRBV2	TRBJ1-6	NA	12	many	TGTGCCAGCAGCCCTCTCTTGTCACCCCTCCACTTT	CASSPLLSPLHF
TRBV13	TRBJ2-7	TRBD1	15	NA	TGTGCCAGCAGCCCCGAGGGACAGGGGTTCTACGAGCAGTACTTC	CASSPEGQGFYEQYF
TRBV6-1	TRBJ2-7	NA	14	many	TGTGCCAGCAGTGAAATTGACAGGATCTACGAGCAGTACTTC	CASSEIDRIYEQYF
TRBV7-9	TRBJ2-3	TRBD2	16	many	TGTGCCAGCAGCTTACGAGGCGGGGGGGCAACAGATACGCAGTATTTT	CASSLRGGGATDTQYF
TRBV5-1	TRBJ2-1	NA	17	many	TGCGCCAGCAGCTTGGGGCTAGGCCCCCGCTCCTACAATGAGCAGTTCTTC	CASSLGLGPRSYNEQFF
TRBV2	TRBJ2-2	NA	16	NA	TGTGCCAGCAGTGATGTGTCAACTCGGAAGGGCGGGGAGCTGTTTTTT	CASSDVSTRKGGELFF
TRBV6-2/TRBV6-3	TRBJ1-1	NA	12	many	TGTGCCAGCAGTTACCTTCCGACTGAAGCTTTCTTT	CASSYLPTEAFF
TRBV2	TRBJ1-5	NA	14	many	TGTGCCAGCAGTGAAGGCTTTCAAACAGCTCCCCAGCATTTT	CASSEGFQTAPQHF
TRBV9	TRBJ2-3	TRBD2	18	many	TGTGCCAGCAGCGTAGAGGATAGAGCGGGGGCCCTGTGGGATACGCAGTATTTT	CASSVEDRAGALWDTQYF
TRBV5-1	TRBJ2-3	TRBD2	13	NA	TGCGCCAGCAGCCCGGGGGGACCAGATACGCAGTATTTT	CASSPGGPDTQYF
TRBV7-9	TRBJ2-7	TRBD1	14	many	TGTGCCAGCAGCCGGGACAGGGCCAACCACGAGCAGTACTTC	CASSRDRANHEQYF
TRBV5-5	TRBJ1-5	NA	15	few	TGTGCCAGCAGCTTGAGAGGCTTCAGTGGTCAGCCCCAGCATTTT	CASSLRGFSGQPQHF
TRBV5-1	TRBJ2-2	TRBD2	18	many	TGCGCCAGCAGCTTGGAACCCTCCGGGGGGGCTCGGACCGGGGAGCTGTTTTTT	CASSLEPSGGARTGELFF
TRBV5-1	TRBJ2-2	NA	14	many	TGCGCCAGCAGCATCCTAACAGGGTCCGGGGAGCTGTTTTTT	CASSILTGSGELFF
TRBV25-1	TRBJ2-3	NA	17	few	TGTGCCAGCAGTCTTTTTCATGCGGGGAGCGCCACAGATACGCAGTATTTT	CASSLFHAGSATDTQYF
TRBV15	TRBJ1-4	TRBD1	18	few	TGTGCCACCAGCCTAGGACAGGGGAAATTTGCAACTAATGAAAAACTGTTTTTT	CATSLGQGKFATNEKLFF
TRBV6-2/TRBV6-3	TRBJ1-1	NA	14	many	TGTGCCAGCAGTTACTCGATTGGAGGCACTGAAGCTTTCTTT	CASSYSIGGTEAFF
TRBV5-1	TRBJ2-1	NA	16	many	TGCGCCAGCAGCTTTTTTGGCCCGGGAACTTCCAATGAGCAGTTCTTC	CASSFFGPGTSNEQFF
TRBV14	TRBJ1-1	NA	14	many	TGTGCCAGCAAACCCGGGACGGAGAACACTGAAGCTTTCTTT	CASKPGTENTEAFF
TRBV15	TRBJ1-5	TRBD1	16	few	TGTGCCACCAGCAGAGATACAGGGCAGGGGGGCCAGCCCCAGCATTTT	CATSRDTGQGGQPQHF
TRBV12-3/TRBV12-4	TRBJ2-2	TRBD1	15	many	TGTGCCAGCAGCGGACAGGGTTTGGGCACCGGGGAGCTGTTTTTT	CASSGQGLGTGELFF
TRBV7-2	TRBJ2-5	NA	13	many	TGTGCCAGCAGCCGCTCGTCGGGAGAGACCCAGTACTTC	CASSRSSGETQYF
TRBV2	TRBJ1-2	NA	14	many	TGTGCCAGCAGTGTTTCAGGAGGCGGGGGGTTCTACACCTTC	CASSVSGGGGFYTF
TRBV3-1	TRBJ2-7	TRBD1	15	NA	TGTGCCAGCAGCCCGTGGACAGGGAGCTCCTACGAGCAGTACTTC	CASSPWTGSSYEQYF
TRBV20-1	TRBJ1-3	NA	12	many	TGCAGTGCTGATTACTCTGGAAACACCATATATTTT	CSADYSGNTIYF
TRBV6-1	TRBJ2-7	NA	14	many	TGTGCCAGCAGTGAATATAGGGGAAGCTACGAGCAGTACTTC	CASSEYRGSYEQYF
TRBV7-9	TRBJ2-3	TRBD2	15	many	TGTGCCAGCAGCTTATCGACTAGCGGGGGAGGTACGCAGTATTTT	CASSLSTSGGGTQYF
TRBV29-1	TRBJ2-2	TRBD1	14	many	TGCAGCGCCTCAGACAGGGGAAACACCGGGGAGCTGTTTTTT	CSASDRGNTGELFF
TRBV6-1	TRBJ1-4	NA	13	many	TGTGCCAGCAGTGAGTGGGGGGGAGGAAAACTGTTTTTT	CASSEWGGGKLFF
TRBV12-3/TRBV12-4	TRBJ1-6	NA	14	NA	TGTGCCAGCGGACCTAGCTCCTATAATTCACCCCTCCACTTT	CASGPSSYNSPLHF
TRBV6-6	TRBJ2-3	TRBD1	16	many	TGTGCCAGCAGTTCCAAACAGGGGGTGCCCACAGATACGCAGTATTTT	CASSSKQGVPTDTQYF
TRBV12-3/TRBV12-4	TRBJ2-7	TRBD1	12	large	TGTGCCAGCAGCTCACAGGGGTACGAGCAGTACTTC	CASSSQGYEQYF
TRBV20-1	TRBJ1-2	NA	14	few	TGCAGTGCTAGAGTCTCCAAAAGAGGCTATGGCTACACCTTC	CSARVSKRGYGYTF
TRBV30	TRBJ1-2	NA	15	NA	TGTGCCTGGAGGGTGGGGGACCGCGATAACTATGGCGACACCTTC	CAWRVGDRDNYGDTF
TRBV4-3	TRBJ2-3	NA	16	many	TGCGCCAGCAGCCAAGACGAGGGGACACCTACAGATACGCAGTATTTT	CASSQDEGTPTDTQYF
TRBV12-3/TRBV12-4	TRBJ2-7	NA	14	many	TGTGCCAGCAGTCGGACTCTACGCTCCTACGAGCAGTACTTC	CASSRTLRSYEQYF
TRBV20-1	TRBJ2-7	TRBD2	19	many	TGCAGTGCTAGAGATCTCGGTAGCGGGGGGTCCCTTGGGCGCAGCGAGCAGTACTTC	CSARDLGSGGSLGRSEQYF
TRBV10-3	TRBJ1-1	NA	15	many	TGTGCCATCAGTGAGAAACAGGGCGAACACACTGAAGCTTTCTTT	CAISEKQGEHTEAFF
TRBV4-3	TRBJ1-2	NA	14	many	TGCGCCAGCAGCCCCCTGGGGGGGTACTATGGCTACACCTTC	CASSPLGGYYGYTF
TRBV28	TRBJ2-5	NA	13	many	TGTGCCAGCAGACTGACTGCACCCGAGACCCAGTACTTC	CASRLTAPETQYF
TRBV12-5	TRBJ2-1	NA	15	many	TGTGCTAGTAGAACGCGGGGGACAGGAGACAATGAGCAGTTCTTC	CASRTRGTGDNEQFF
TRBV5-5	TRBJ1-2	NA	16	few	TGTGCCAGCAGCTTGGAAGCAGGGCGTACCATTTATGGCTACACCTTC	CASSLEAGRTIYGYTF
TRBV7-6	TRBJ1-4	NA	12	many	TGTGCCAGCAGCCGACATCGAGAAAAACTGTTTTTT	CASSRHREKLFF
TRBV7-3	TRBJ1-1	TRBD1	17	many	TGTGCCAGCAGCTCTTTCCCCGTCGACAGGGCGAACACTGAAGCTTTCTTT	CASSSFPVDRANTEAFF
TRBV2	TRBJ1-5	TRBD1	14	many	TGTGCCAGCAGTTCACAGGGGAGGTACCAGCCCCAGCATTTT	CASSSQGRYQPQHF
TRBV29-1	TRBJ2-1	NA	11	many	TGCAGCGTTGTAGGGATTAATGAGCAGTTCTTC	CSVVGINEQFF
TRBV6-6	TRBJ1-2	NA	15	many	TGTGCCAGCAGTTACTCAGGTCGGGATCCTGGAGGCTACACCTTC	CASSYSGRDPGGYTF
TRBV12-3/TRBV12-4	TRBJ1-2	NA	15	many	TGTGCCAGCAGTTCTGGCGCGAGGGCTAACTATGGCTACACCTTC	CASSSGARANYGYTF
TRBV7-8	TRBJ1-4	NA	17	many	TGTGCCAGCAGCCCACTCAGGGCGTCCAGGGGTAATGAAAAACTGTTTTTT	CASSPLRASRGNEKLFF
TRBV18	TRBJ1-1	NA	14	many	TGTGCCAGCTCATCCCAGACAGGACAAAGTGAAGCTTTCTTT	CASSSQTGQSEAFF
TRBV9	TRBJ2-5	TRBD2	14	many	TGTGCCAGCAGCGTAGTAGCGGGGGGGGAGACCCAGTACTTC	CASSVVAGGETQYF
TRBV6-5	TRBJ1-6	NA	16	many	TGTGCCAGCAGTTTGGGCAGGGGAAGAACAAGTTCACCCCTCCACTTT	CASSLGRGRTSSPLHF
TRBV7-2	TRBJ1-2	NA	16	NA	TGTGCCAGCAGCTTAGGGGCAGGGAACCAAAACTATGGCTACACCTTC	CASSLGAGNQNYGYTF
TRBV12-3/TRBV12-4	TRBJ2-3	TRBD1	14	many	TGTGCCAGCAGCACAGGGGCCCTCACAGATACGCAGTATTTT	CASSTGALTDTQYF
TRBV19	TRBJ1-5	NA	16	NA	TGTGCCAGTAGTATCCCATGGCGACATAGCAATCAGCCCCAGCATTTT	CASSIPWRHSNQPQHF
TRBV20-1	TRBJ1-2	NA	13	NA	TGCAGTGCTAGAGGATATTCTAACTATGGCTACACCTTC	CSARGYSNYGYTF